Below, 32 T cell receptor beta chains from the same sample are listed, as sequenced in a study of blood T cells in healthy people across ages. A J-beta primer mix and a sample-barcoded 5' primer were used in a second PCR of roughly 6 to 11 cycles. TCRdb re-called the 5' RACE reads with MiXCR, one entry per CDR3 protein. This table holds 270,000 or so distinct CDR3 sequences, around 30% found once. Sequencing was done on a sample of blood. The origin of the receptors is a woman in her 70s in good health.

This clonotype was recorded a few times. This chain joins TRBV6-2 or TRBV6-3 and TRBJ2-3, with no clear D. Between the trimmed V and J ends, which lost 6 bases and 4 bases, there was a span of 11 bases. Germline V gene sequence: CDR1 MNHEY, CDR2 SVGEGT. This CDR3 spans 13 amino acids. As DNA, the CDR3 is TGTGCCAGCAGCTTCCCTCTCGCAGATACGCAGTATTTT. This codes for CASSFPLADTQYF.

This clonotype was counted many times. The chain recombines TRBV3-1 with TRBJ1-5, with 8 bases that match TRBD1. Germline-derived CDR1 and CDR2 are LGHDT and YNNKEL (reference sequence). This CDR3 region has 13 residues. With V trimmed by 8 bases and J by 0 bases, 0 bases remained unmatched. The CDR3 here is CASGTGSNQPQHF. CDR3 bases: TGTGCCAGCGGGACAGGTAGCAATCAGCCCCAGCATTTT. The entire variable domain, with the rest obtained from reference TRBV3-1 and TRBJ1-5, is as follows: DTAVSQTPKYLVTQMGNDKSIKCEQNLGHDTMYWYKQDSKKFLKIMFSYNNKELIINETVPNRFSPKSPDKAHLNLHINSLELGDSAVYFCASGTGSNQPQHFGDGTRLSIL.

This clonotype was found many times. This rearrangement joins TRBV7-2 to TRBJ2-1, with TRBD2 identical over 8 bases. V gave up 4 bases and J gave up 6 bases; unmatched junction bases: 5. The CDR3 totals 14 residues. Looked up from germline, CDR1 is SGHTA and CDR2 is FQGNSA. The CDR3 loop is CASSSSGTSNEQFF. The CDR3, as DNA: TGTGCCAGCAGCTCATCCGGGACTAGCAATGAGCAGTTCTTC. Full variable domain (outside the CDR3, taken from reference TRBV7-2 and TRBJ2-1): GAGVSQSPSNKVTEKGKDVELRCDPISGHTALYWYRQSLGQGLEFLIYFQGNSAPDKSGLPSDRFSAERTGGSVSTLTIQRTQQEDSAVYLCASSSSGTSNEQFFGPGTRLTVL.

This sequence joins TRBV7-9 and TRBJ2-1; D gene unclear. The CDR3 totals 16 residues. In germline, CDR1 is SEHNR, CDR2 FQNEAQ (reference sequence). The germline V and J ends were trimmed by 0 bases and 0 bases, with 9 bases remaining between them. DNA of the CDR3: TGTGCCAGCAGCTTAGCAGGTTTGTTCTCCTACAATGAGCAGTTCTTC. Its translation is CASSLAGLFSYNEQFF. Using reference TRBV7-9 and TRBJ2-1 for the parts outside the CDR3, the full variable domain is DTGVSQNPRHKITKRGQNVTFRCDPISEHNRLYWYRQTLGQGPEFLTYFQNEAQLEKSRLLSDRFSAERPKGSFSTLEIQRTEQGDSAMYLCASSLAGLFSYNEQFFGPGTRLTVL.

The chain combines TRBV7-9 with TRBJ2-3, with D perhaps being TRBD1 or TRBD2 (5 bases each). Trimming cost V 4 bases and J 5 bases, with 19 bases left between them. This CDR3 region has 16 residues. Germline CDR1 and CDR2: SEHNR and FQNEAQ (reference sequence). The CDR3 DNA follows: TGTGCCAGCAGCTCAACAGGTTTGGGACCGGAAGATACGCAGTATTTT. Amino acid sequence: CASSSTGLGPEDTQYF.

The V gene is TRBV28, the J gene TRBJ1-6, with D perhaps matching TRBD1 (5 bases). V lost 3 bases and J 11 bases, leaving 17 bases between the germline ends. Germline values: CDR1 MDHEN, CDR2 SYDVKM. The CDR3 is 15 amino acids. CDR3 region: CASSFRVAGGTPLHF. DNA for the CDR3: TGTGCCAGCAGTTTCCGGGTTGCGGGGGGAACACCCCTCCACTTT.

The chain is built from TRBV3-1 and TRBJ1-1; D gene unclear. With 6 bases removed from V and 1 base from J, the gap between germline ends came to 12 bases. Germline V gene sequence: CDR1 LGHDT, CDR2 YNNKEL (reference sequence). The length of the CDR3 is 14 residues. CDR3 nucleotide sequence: TGTGCCAGCAGTCATCGGGCCTCGAACACTGAAGCTTTCTTT. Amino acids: CASSHRASNTEAFF. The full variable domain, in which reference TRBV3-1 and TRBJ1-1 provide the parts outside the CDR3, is DTAVSQTPKYLVTQMGNDKSIKCEQNLGHDTMYWYKQDSKKFLKIMFSYNNKELIINETVPNRFSPKSPDKAHLNLHINSLELGDSAVYFCASSHRASNTEAFFGQGTRLTVV.

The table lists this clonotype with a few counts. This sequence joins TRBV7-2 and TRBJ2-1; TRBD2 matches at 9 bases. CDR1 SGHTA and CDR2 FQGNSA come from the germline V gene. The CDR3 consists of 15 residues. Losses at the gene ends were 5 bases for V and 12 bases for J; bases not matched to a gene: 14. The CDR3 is CASSNSGSKRGGQFF. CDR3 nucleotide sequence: TGTGCCAGCAGCAATAGCGGGAGTAAGCGTGGAGGGCAGTTCTTC.

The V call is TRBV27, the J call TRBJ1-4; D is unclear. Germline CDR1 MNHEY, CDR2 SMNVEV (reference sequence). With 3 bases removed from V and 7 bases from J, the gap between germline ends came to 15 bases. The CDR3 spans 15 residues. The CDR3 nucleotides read TGTGCCAGCAGTTTTTGGGCAGCTAAGCGTGAAAAACTGTTTTTT. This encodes CASSFWAAKREKLFF.

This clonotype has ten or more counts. The CDR3 DNA reads as TGTGCCAGCCAGTATACGAACACTGAAGCTTTCTTT. This codes for CASQYTNTEAFF. This chain connects TRBV28 to TRBJ1-1; the D is unclear. Looked up from germline, CDR1 is MDHEN and CDR2 is SYDVKM. The CDR3 contains 12 residues. V lost 8 bases, J lost 1 base, and 8 bases lay in between.

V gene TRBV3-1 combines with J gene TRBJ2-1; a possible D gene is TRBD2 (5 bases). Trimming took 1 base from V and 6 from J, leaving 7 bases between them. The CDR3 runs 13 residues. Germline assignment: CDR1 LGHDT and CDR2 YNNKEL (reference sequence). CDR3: CASSQGGSNEQFF. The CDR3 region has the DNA TGTGCCAGCAGCCAAGGTGGGAGCAATGAGCAGTTCTTC.

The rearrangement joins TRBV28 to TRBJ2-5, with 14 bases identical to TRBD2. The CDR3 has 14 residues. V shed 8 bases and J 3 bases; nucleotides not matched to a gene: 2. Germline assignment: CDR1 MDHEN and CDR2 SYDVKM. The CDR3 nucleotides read TGTGCCAGCTGGACTAGCGGGAGGAAAGAGACCCAGTACTTC. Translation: CASWTSGRKETQYF. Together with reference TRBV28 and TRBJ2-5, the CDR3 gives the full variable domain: DVKVTQSSRYLVKRTGEKVFLECVQDMDHENMFWYRQDPGLGLRLIYFSYDVKMKEKGDIPEGYSVSREKKERFSLILESASTNQTSMYLCASWTSGRKETQYFGPGTRLLVL.

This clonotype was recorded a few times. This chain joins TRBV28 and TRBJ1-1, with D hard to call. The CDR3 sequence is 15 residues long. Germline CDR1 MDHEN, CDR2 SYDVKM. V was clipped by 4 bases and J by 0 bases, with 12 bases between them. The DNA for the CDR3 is TGTGCCAGCAGTTCCTCGGTTGGCATGAACACTGAAGCTTTCTTT. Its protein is CASSSSVGMNTEAFF.

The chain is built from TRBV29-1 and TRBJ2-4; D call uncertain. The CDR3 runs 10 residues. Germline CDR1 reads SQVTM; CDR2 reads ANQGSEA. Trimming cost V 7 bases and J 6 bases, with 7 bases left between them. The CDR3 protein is CSAVGNIQYF. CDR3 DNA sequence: TGCAGCGCTGTAGGAAACATTCAGTACTTC.

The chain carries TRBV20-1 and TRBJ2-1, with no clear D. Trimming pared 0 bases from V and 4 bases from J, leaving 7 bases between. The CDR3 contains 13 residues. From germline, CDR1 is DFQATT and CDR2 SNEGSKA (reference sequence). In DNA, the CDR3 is TGCAGTGCTAGAGAGGACCAATACAATGAGCAGTTCTTC. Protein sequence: CSAREDQYNEQFF.

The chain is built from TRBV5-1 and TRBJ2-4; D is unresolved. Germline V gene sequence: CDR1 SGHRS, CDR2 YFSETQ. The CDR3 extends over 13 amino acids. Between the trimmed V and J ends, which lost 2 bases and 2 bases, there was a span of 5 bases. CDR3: CASSFVSKNIQYF. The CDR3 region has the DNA TGCGCCAGCAGCTTTGTATCCAAAAACATTCAGTACTTC.

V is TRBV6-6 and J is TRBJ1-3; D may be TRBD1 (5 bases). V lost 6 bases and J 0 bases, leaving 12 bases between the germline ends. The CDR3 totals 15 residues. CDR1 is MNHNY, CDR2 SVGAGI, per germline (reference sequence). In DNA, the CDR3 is TGTGCCAGCAGGGCTACAGGCAGCTCTGGAAACACCATATATTTT. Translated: CASRATGSSGNTIYF.

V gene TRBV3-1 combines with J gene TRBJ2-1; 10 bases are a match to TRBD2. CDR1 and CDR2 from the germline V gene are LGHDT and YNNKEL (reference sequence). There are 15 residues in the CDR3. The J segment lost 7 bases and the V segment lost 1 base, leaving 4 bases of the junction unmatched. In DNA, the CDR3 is TGTGCCAGCAGCCAAGGCAGCGGGAGGGGGAATGAGCAGTTCTTC. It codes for CASSQGSGRGNEQFF.

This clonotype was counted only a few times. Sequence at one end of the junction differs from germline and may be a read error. CDR3 nucleotides: TGTGCTAGCAGTCCTCGGACAGGGGTCAAGACCGGGGAGCTGTTTTTT. Translated: CASSPRTGVKTGELFF. The chain links TRBV7-7 to TRBJ2-2; 9 bases line up with TRBD1. Germline CDR1 is SSHAT and CDR2 is FNYEAQ (reference sequence). The CDR3 spans 16 residues.

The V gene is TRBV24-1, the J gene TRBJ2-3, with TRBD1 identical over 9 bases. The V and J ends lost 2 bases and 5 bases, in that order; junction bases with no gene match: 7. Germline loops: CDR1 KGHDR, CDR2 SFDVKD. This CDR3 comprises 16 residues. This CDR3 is CATSDWGQGVIDTQYF. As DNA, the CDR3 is TGTGCCACCAGTGATTGGGGACAGGGAGTGATAGATACGCAGTATTTT.

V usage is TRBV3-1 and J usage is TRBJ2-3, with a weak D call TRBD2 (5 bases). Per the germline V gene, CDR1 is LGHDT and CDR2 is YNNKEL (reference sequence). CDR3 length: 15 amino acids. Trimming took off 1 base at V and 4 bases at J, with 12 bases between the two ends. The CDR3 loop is CASSQVGSGADTQYF. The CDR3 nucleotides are TGTGCCAGCAGCCAAGTGGGCAGCGGCGCAGATACGCAGTATTTT.

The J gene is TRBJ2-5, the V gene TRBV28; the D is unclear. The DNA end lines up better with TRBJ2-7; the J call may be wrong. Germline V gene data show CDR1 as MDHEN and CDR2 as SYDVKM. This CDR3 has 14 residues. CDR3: CASSLYLGNYEQYF. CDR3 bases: TGTGCCAGCAGTTTATATCTGGGGAACTACGAGCAGTACTTC.

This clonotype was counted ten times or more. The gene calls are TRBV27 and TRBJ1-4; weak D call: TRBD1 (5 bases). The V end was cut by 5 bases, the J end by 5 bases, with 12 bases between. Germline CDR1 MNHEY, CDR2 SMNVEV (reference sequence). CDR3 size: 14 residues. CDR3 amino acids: CASSTGRGNEKLFF. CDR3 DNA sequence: TGTGCCAGCAGTACGGGACGGGGAAATGAAAAACTGTTTTTT.

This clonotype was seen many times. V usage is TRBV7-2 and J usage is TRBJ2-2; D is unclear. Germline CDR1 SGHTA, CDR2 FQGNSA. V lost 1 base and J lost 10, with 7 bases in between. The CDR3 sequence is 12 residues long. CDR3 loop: CASSLGFKELFF. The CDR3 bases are TGTGCCAGCAGCTTAGGGTTTAAGGAGCTGTTTTTT.

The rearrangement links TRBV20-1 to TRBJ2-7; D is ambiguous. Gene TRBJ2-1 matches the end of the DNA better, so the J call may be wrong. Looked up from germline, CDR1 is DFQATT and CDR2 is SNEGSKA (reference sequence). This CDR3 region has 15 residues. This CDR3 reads CSARDRYRSYNEQFF. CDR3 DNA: TGCAGTGCTAGAGACCGGTATCGGTCATACAATGAGCAGTTCTTC.

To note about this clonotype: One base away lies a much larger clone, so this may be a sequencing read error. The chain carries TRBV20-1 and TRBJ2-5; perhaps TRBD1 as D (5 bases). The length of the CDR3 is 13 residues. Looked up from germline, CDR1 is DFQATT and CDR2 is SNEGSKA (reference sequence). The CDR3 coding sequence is TGCAGTGCTAGTCTGGGGCTACAAGAGGCCCAGTACTTC. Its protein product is CSASLGLQEAQYF.

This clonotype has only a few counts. The CDR3 protein is CSVDGQGDNEQFF. The CDR3 DNA reads as TGCAGCGTGGACGGACAGGGGGACAATGAGCAGTTCTTC. V gene TRBV29-1 combines with J gene TRBJ2-1; 10 bases agree with TRBD1. V gave up 6 bases and J gave up 5 bases; unmatched junction bases: 4. The CDR3 is 13 residues long. CDR1 and CDR2 (germline): SQVTM, ANQGSEA.

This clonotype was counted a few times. CDR3 region: CASSFSQDSYEQYF. The CDR3 DNA is TGTGCCAGCAGCTTTTCCCAGGATTCCTACGAGCAGTACTTC. The V and J genes are TRBV7-2 and TRBJ2-7; no clear D. The CDR3 contains 14 residues. The V end lost 3 bases, the J end lost 1 base, and 10 bases lay between the germline ends. Germline V CDR1 and CDR2: SGHTA, FQGNSA.

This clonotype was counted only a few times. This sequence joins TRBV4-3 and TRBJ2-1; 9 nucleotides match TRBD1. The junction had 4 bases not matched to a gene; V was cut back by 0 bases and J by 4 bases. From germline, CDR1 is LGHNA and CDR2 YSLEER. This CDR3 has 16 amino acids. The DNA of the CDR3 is TGCGCCAGCAGCCAAGAATGGGGACAGGGTTACAATGAGCAGTTCTTC. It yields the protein CASSQEWGQGYNEQFF.

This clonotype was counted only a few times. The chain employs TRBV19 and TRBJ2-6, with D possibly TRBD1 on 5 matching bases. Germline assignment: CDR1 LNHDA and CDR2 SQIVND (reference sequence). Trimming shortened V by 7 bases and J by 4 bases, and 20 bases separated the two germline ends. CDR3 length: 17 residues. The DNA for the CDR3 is TGTGCCAGTAATGCGGCAGACAAGGGGCCGGGGGCCAACGTCCTGACTTTC. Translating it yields CASNAADKGPGANVLTF.

The DNA for the CDR3 is TGTGCCACCAGCCCCAGGGGTATGGCGAATTCACCCCTCCACTTT. The encoded protein is CATSPRGMANSPLHF. The rearrangement uses TRBV15 and TRBJ1-6; D is possibly TRBD1 (6 bases). V lost 5 bases and J lost 7, with 15 bases in between. Germline-derived CDR1 and CDR2 are LNHNV and YYDKDF (reference sequence). The CDR3 runs 15 residues.

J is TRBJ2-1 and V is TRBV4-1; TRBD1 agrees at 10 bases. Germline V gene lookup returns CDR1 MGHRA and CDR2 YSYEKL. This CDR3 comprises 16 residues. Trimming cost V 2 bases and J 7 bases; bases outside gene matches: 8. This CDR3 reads CASSQQRDRGRNEQFF. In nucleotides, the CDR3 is TGCGCCAGCAGCCAACAGCGGGACAGGGGTAGAAATGAGCAGTTCTTC.